One sample yielded the 14 T cell receptor beta chains listed below, sequenced in a study of cytomegalovirus exposure and HLA in healthy donors. The primer mix had 60 Vbeta and 13 Jbeta primers. Some clones are missing from TCRdb's copy, which holds only in-frame ones; the method was immunoSEQ multiplex PCR. The table lists more than 200,000 clones, more than 75% of them singletons. Source material: PBMCs. The receptors here all came from a human donor in good health.

For the CDR3, the DNA is TGTGCCAGCAGGAAACAACAACTAGCGGGAGAGGCTTACGAGCAGTACTTC. Translation gives CASRKQQLAGEAYEQYF. The chain recombines TRBV2 with TRBJ2-7, with 11 bases fitting TRBD2. In germline, CDR1 is SNHLY, CDR2 FYNNEI. Trimming cost V 6 bases and J 4 bases; bases outside gene matches: 14. This CDR3 has 17 amino acids. The full variable domain, with the rest looked up from reference TRBV2 and TRBJ2-7, is EPEVTQTPSHQVTQMGQEVILRCVPISNHLYFYWYRQILGQKVEFLVSFYNNEISEKSEIFDDQFSVERPDGSNFTLKIRSTKLEDSAMYFCASRKQQLAGEAYEQYFGPGTRLTVT.

The V gene is TRBV7-9, the J gene TRBJ1-4, with D unresolved. With 7 bases removed from V and 5 bases from J, the gap between germline ends came to 14 bases. CDR1 is SEHNR and CDR2 is FQNEAQ in the germline V gene (reference sequence). This CDR3 contains 14 residues. The CDR3 region has the DNA TGTGCCAGCACGTGGGGAGGTTTCAATGAAAAACTGTTTTTT. It translates to CASTWGGFNEKLFF.

J is TRBJ2-5 and V is TRBV2; D is possibly TRBD1 or TRBD2 (5 bases each). The end of the DNA fits TRBJ2-7 better, so the J call may be wrong. CDR3 length: 13 residues. Germline V lookup: CDR1 SNHLY, CDR2 FYNNEI. In DNA form, the CDR3 reads TGTGCCAGCGGTGGGGGTAGCGAGTACGAGCAGTACTTC. As protein: CASGGGSEYEQYF.

The J gene is TRBJ1-2, the V gene TRBV7-9; D is uncertain. This CDR3 has 14 amino acids. Germline assignment: CDR1 SEHNR and CDR2 FQNEAQ (reference sequence). The V gene lost 4 bases and the J gene lost 4 bases, with 13 bases spanning the gap. CDR3 coding DNA: TGTGCCAGCAGCTCGGGTTCAGCCGCCTATGGCTACACCTTC. This codes for CASSSGSAAYGYTF. Based on the CDR3 plus reference TRBV7-9 and TRBJ1-2, the full variable domain is DTGVSQNPRHKITKRGQNVTFRCDPISEHNRLYWYRQTLGQGPEFLTYFQNEAQLEKSRLLSDRFSAERPKGSFSTLEIQRTEQGDSAMYLCASSSGSAAYGYTFGSGTRLTVV.

This clone has only one observation. The rearrangement joins TRBV6-5 to TRBJ2-1; 12 bases line up with TRBD2. J lost 5 bases, V lost 0 bases, and 2 bases had no gene match. The V gene's germline CDR1 is MNHEY and CDR2 SVGAGI. The CDR3 has 16 residues. The CDR3 loop reads CASSYSLAGGNNEQFF. CDR3 coding DNA: TGTGCCAGCAGTTACTCACTAGCGGGAGGTAACAATGAGCAGTTCTTC.

The chain combines TRBV25-1 with TRBJ1-2, with 9 bases identical to TRBD1. This CDR3 contains 13 residues. Unmatched junction bases numbered 2, after V lost 6 bases and J lost 3 bases. The V gene's germline CDR1 is MGHDK and CDR2 SYGVNS. CDR3 DNA sequence: TGTGCCAGCAGAACAGGGGGCGACTATGGCTACACCTTC. Translation gives CASRTGGDYGYTF.

There are a few counts of this clone. The chain couples TRBV27 to TRBJ1-2; possibly TRBD1 for D (5 bases). Trimming shortened V by 5 bases and J by 2 bases, and 15 bases separated the two germline ends. Germline CDR1 MNHEY, CDR2 SMNVEV (reference sequence). The CDR3 is 15 amino acids. This chain's CDR3 is CASSDGPGPNYGYTF. The CDR3 DNA is TGTGCCAGCAGTGATGGTCCAGGGCCCAACTATGGCTACACCTTC.

The CDR3 reads CASGNDEGTGLLYTF. CDR3 sequence (DNA): TGTGCCAGCGGAAACGATGAAGGGACAGGCTTACTATACACCTTC. This chain uses TRBV27 with TRBJ1-2; TRBD1 agrees at 8 bases. Germline lookup yields CDR1 MNHEY and CDR2 SMNVEV (reference sequence). V was pared by 8 bases and J by 11 bases, with 19 bases of the junction left unmatched. The CDR3 consists of 15 residues.

The chain has TRBV5-5 and TRBJ2-5; 7 bases fit TRBD1. Germline CDR1 is SGHKS and CDR2 is YYEKEE (reference sequence). The CDR3 is 15 amino acids. V gave up 1 base and J gave up 5 bases; unmatched junction bases: 8. Here the CDR3 reads CASSLHDPRGETQYF. CDR3 sequence (DNA): TGTGCCAGCAGCTTGCACGACCCCAGGGGGGAGACCCAGTACTTC.

This clone was found once. V usage is TRBV23-1 and J usage is TRBJ2-7; D is ambiguous. TRBV23-1 carries the ORF label, with uncertain function. This CDR3 has 12 residues. Trimming took off 3 bases at V and 3 bases at J, with 6 bases between the two ends. The DNA of the CDR3 is TGCGCCAGCAGTCAGGGCCGCTACGAGCAGTACTTC. Translation: CASSQGRYEQYF.

A few counts support this clone. V gene TRBV19 combines with J gene TRBJ1-1; 8 bases fit TRBD1. This CDR3 has 13 residues. The germline CDR1 and CDR2 sequences are LNHDA and SQIVND (reference sequence). After removal of 10 bases from V and 5 bases from J, the junction contained 9 bases not matched to a gene. CDR3 DNA: TGTGCCACCTTCAGGGGGCTCGGGACTGAAGCTTTCTTT. It codes for CATFRGLGTEAFF.

This chain uses TRBV28 with TRBJ1-2; D is possibly TRBD1 (5 bases). The germline CDR1 and CDR2 sequences are MDHEN and SYDVKM. V gave up 3 bases and J gave up 0 bases, with 8 bases separating them. The CDR3 covers 14 residues. This chain's CDR3 is CASSFSGTNYGYTF. In DNA, the CDR3 is TGTGCCAGCAGTTTTTCAGGGACTAACTATGGCTACACCTTC.

The chain links TRBV5-1 to TRBJ2-2, with 10 bases fitting TRBD2. This CDR3 contains 17 residues. After removal of 0 bases from V and 6 bases from J, the junction contained 8 bases not matched to a gene. From germline, CDR1 is SGHRS and CDR2 YFSETQ. The CDR3 DNA reads as TGCGCCAGCAGCTTGGGATCTAGCGGGGGAAGGGCCGGGGAGCTGTTTTTT. This codes for CASSLGSSGGRAGELFF.

This clone was found once. The CDR3: CASSEALYSNQPQHF. Written as DNA, the CDR3 is TGTGCCAGCAGTGAAGCGCTCTATAGCAATCAGCCCCAGCATTTT. The chain recombines TRBV6-1 with TRBJ1-5; the D is unclear. The germline V gene has CDR1 MNHNS and CDR2 SASEGT. The CDR3 runs to 15 residues. V gave up 0 bases and J gave up 0 bases, with 6 bases separating them.